This T cell receptor (beta chain) came from a study of Graves' ophthalmopathy and Graves' hyperthyroidism. Turning to this clonotype: Its antigen is not identified.

The V end was cut by 6 bases, the J end by 2 bases, with 13 bases between. There are 14 residues in the CDR3. Using RNA transcripts, the TCR beta CDR3 regions were amplified. The first-round RT-PCR employed HTBI primers together with the Qiagen OneStep RT-PCR kit. A multiplex PCR was then performed as the second round. TCRdb independently ran MiXCR on the multiplex PCR reads; one entry per CDR3 protein. The sample includes roughly 350,000 distinct CDR3 sequences, about 17% seen only once; the top ten take 2% to 3%. Whole-study findings and limits: Blood also carried most expanded thyroid clonotypes exceeding 0.001 frequency.

Sequencing used peripheral blood. J is TRBJ1-1 and V is TRBV12-3 or TRBV12-4, with D unresolved. This sequence originates from an adult woman with stable Graves' hyperthyroidism. The CDR3 nucleotides are TGTGCCAGCAGCTCCAATTTGGAAAACACTGAAGCTTTCTTT. It specifies CASSSNLENTEAFF.